This TCR beta chain was captured by sequencing in a study of vaccination effects on CD4 cells after COVID-19. TCRdb keeps only in-frame clones here, not all; method: immunoSEQ multiplex PCR. Among 25,000 to 30,000 clones listed, roughly four fifths were seen once. In the ViraFEST assay, antigen-specific CD4+ clonotypes were identified by expansion after peptide-pool stimulation. Subsequent to a culture period of more than 8 days, CD4+ T cells were isolated. Participants received two doses of either the BNT162b2 or mRNA-1273 vaccine. Trimming at V came to 4 bases and at J to 2 bases, leaving 13 bases not matched to a gene. This CDR3 is 17 amino acids long. Germline values: CDR1 SGHAT, CDR2 FQNNGV. For this clone: Its target is not known.

The receptor comes from a human donor who received a COVID-19 vaccine. The rearrangement uses TRBV11-2 and TRBJ1-1; TRBD1 agrees at 7 bases. This specimen was CD4+ T cells from PBMCs cultured with HCoV-OC43 spike peptides, taken after COVID-19 vaccination. Indicated subset: HCoV-OC43 spike overlapping peptide pool stimulation. The CDR3 bases are TGTGCCAGCAGCTATGTCCGGGACAGCTTTTTAAACACTGAAGCTTTCTTT. It translates to CASSYVRDSFLNTEAFF.